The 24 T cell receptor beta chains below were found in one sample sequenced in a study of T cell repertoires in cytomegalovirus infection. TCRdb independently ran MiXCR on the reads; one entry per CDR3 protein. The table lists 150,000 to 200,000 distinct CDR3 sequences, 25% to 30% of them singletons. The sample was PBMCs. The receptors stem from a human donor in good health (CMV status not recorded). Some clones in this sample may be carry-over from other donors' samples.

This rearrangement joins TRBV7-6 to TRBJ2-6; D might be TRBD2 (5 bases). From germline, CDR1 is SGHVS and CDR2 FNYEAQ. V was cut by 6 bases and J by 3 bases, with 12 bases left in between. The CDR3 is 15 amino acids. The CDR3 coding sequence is TGTGCCAGCAGTCTAGGTGAGGGTGGGGCCAACGTCCTGACTTTC. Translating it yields CASSLGEGGANVLTF.

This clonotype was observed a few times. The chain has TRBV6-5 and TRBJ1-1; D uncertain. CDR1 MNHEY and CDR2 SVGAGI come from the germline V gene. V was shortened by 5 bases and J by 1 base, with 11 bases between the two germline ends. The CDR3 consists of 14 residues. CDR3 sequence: CASSTQRGNTEAFF. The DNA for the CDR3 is TGTGCCAGCAGTACCCAAAGAGGGAACACTGAAGCTTTCTTT.

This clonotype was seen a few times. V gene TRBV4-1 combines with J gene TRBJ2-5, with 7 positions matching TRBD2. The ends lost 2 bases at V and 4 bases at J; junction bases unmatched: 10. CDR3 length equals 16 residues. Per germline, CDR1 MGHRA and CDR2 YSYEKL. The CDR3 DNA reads TGCGCCAGCAGCCAACCTTTTCGGGGCGGGGGAGAGACCCAGTACTTC. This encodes CASSQPFRGGGETQYF.

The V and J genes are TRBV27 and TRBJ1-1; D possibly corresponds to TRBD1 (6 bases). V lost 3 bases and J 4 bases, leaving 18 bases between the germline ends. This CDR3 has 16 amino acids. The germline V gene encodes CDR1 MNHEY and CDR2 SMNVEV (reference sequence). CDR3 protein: CASSFPEEIRGTEAFF. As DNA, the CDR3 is TGTGCCAGCAGTTTTCCCGAGGAGATCAGGGGCACTGAAGCTTTCTTT.

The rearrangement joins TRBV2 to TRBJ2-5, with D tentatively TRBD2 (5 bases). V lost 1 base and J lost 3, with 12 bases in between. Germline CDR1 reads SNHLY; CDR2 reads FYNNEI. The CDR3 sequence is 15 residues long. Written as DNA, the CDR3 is TGTGCCAGCAGTGAAGGCCAGAGGGCCGAAGAGACCCAGTACTTC. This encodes CASSEGQRAEETQYF. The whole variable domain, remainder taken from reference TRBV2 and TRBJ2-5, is EPEVTQTPSHQVTQMGQEVILRCVPISNHLYFYWYRQILGQKVEFLVSFYNNEISEKSEIFDDQFSVERPDGSNFTLKIRSTKLEDSAMYFCASSEGQRAEETQYFGPGTRLLVL.

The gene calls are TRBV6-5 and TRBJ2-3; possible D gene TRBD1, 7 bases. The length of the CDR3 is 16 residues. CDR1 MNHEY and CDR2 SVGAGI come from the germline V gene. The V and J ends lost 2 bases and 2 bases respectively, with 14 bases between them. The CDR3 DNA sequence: TGTGCCAGCAGTTACGAGGGGGCGCGGGACACAGATACGCAGTATTTT. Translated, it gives CASSYEGARDTDTQYF.

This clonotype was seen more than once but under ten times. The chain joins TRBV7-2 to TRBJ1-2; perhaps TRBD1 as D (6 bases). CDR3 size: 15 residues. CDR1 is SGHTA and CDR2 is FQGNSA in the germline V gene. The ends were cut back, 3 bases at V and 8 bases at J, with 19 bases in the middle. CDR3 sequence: CASSFIEQGQRGYTF. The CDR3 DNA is TGTGCCAGCAGCTTCATAGAACAGGGTCAGAGGGGCTACACCTTC.

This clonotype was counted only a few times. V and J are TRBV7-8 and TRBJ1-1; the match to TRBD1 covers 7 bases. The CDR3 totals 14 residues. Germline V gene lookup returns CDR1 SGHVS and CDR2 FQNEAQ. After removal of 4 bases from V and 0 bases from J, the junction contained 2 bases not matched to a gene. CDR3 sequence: CASSSDRLNTEAFF. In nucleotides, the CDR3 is TGTGCCAGCAGCTCGGACAGGTTGAACACTGAAGCTTTCTTT.

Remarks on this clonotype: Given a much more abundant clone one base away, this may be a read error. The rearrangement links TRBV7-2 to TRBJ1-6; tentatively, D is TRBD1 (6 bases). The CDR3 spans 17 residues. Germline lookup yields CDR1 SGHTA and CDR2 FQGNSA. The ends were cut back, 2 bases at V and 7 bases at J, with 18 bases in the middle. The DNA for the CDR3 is TGTGCCAGCAGCTTAAAATGGGGGCGGTGGGACAATTCACCCCTCCACTTT. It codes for CASSLKWGRWDNSPLHF. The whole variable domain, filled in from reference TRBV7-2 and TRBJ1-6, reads GAGVSQSPSNKVTEKGKDVELRCDPISGHTALYWYRQSLGQGLEFLIYFQGNSAPDKSGLPSDRFSAERTGGSVSTLTIQRTQQEDSAVYLCASSLKWGRWDNSPLHFGNGTRLTVT.

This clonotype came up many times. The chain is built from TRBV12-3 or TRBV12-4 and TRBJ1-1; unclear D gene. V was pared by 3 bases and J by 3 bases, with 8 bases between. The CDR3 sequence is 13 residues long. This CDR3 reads CASSFDKHTEAFF. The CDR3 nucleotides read TGTGCCAGCAGTTTCGACAAGCACACTGAAGCTTTCTTT.

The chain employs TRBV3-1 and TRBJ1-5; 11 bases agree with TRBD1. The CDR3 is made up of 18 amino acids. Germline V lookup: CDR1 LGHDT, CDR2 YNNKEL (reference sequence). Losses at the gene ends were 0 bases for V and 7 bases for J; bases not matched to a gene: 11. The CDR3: CASSQDLVGTGGRQPQHF. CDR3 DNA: TGTGCCAGCAGCCAAGATCTCGTAGGGACAGGGGGGAGACAGCCCCAGCATTTT.

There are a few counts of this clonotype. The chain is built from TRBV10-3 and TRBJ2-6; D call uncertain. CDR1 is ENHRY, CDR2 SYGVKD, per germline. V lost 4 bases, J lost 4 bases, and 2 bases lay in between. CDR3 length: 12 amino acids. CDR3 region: CAISGGANVLTF. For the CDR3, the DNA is TGTGCCATCAGTGGAGGGGCCAACGTCCTGACTTTC.

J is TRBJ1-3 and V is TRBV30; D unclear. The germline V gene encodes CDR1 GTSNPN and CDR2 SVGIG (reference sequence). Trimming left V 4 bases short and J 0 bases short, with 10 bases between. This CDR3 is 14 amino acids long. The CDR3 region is CAWNLGSSGNTIYF. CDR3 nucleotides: TGTGCCTGGAATTTGGGCAGCTCTGGAAACACCATATATTTT.

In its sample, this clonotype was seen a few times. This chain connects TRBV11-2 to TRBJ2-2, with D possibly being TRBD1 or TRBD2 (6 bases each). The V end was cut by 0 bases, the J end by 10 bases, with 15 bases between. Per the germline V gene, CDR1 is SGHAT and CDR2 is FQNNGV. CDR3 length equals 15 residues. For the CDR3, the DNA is TGTGCCAGCAGCTTAGATGGGGGGCAGTCCGAGGAGCTGTTTTTT. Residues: CASSLDGGQSEELFF.

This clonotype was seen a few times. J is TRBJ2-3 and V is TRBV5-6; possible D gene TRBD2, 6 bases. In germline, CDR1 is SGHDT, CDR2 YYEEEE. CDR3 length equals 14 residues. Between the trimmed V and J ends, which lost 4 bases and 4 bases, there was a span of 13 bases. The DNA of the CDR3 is TGTGCCAGCAGCCCGGGGGTGGGCCCAGATACGCAGTATTTT. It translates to CASSPGVGPDTQYF.

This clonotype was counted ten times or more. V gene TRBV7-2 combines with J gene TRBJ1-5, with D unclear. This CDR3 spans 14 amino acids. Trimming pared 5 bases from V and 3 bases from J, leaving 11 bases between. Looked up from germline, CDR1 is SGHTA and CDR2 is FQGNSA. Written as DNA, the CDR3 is TGTGCCAGCAGCGCCGGACTAGACAATCAGCCCCAGCATTTT. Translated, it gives CASSAGLDNQPQHF.

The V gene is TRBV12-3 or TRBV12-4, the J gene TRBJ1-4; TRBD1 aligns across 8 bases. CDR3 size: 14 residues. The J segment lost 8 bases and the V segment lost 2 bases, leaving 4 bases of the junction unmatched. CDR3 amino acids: CASSLLGQGEKLFF. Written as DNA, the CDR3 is TGTGCCAGCAGTTTACTAGGACAGGGAGAAAAACTGTTTTTT.

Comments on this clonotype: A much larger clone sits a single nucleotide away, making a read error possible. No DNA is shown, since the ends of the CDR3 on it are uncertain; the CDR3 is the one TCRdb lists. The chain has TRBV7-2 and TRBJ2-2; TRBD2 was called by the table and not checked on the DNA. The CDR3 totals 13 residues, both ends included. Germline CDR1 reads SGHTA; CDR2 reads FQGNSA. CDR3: CASRPLRAGGLFF.

CDR3 residues: CASSVTGAEGYTF. The CDR3 DNA reads as TGTGCCAGCAGTGTTACAGGGGCGGAGGGCTACACCTTC. The chain uses TRBV2 and TRBJ1-2; 7 nucleotides align to TRBD1. There are 13 residues in the CDR3. CDR1 is SNHLY, CDR2 FYNNEI, per germline. With V trimmed by 4 bases and J by 8 bases, 7 bases remained unmatched.

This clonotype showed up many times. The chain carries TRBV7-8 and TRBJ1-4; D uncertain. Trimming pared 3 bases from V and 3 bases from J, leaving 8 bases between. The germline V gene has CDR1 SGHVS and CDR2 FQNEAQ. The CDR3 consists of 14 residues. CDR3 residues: CASSFSGPNEKLFF. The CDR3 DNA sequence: TGTGCCAGCAGCTTTTCGGGCCCTAATGAAAAACTGTTTTTT.

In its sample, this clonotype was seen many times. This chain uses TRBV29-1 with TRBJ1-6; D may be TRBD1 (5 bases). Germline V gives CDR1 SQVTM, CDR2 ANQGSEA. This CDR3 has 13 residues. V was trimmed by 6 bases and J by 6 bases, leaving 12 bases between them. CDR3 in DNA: TGCAGCGTCCAAGGGACGGCTAATTCACCCCTCCACTTT. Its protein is CSVQGTANSPLHF.

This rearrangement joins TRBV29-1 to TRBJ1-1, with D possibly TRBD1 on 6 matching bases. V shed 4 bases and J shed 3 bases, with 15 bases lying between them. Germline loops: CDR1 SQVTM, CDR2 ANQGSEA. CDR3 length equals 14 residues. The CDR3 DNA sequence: TGCAGCGTTGTTCGCGGGGGGGCTTACACTGAAGCTTTCTTT. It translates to CSVVRGGAYTEAFF. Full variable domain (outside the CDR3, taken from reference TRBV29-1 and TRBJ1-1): SAVISQKPSRDICQRGTSLTIQCQVDSQVTMMFWYRQQPGQSLTLIATANQGSEATYESGFVIDKFPISRPNLTFSTLTVSNMSPEDSSIYLCSVVRGGAYTEAFFGQGTRLTVV.

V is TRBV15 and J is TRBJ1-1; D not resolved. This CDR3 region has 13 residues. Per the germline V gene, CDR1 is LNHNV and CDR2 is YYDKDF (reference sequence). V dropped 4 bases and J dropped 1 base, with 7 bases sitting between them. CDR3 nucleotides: TGTGCCACCAGCATGGGCCAGAACACTGAAGCTTTCTTT. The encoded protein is CATSMGQNTEAFF.

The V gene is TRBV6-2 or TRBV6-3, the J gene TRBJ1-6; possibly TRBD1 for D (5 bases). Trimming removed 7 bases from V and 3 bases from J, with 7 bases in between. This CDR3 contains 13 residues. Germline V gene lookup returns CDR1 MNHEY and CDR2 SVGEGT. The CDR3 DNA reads TGTGCCAGCAAGAGGGGCTATAATTCACCCCTCCACTTT. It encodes CASKRGYNSPLHF.